This T cell receptor beta chain originates from a study of regulatory T cells in long-lasting Graves disease. Study results and limitations: TCR diversity was lower in persistent Graves' patients (versus newly diagnosed ones).

This clonotype was recorded many times. Its antigen is unidentified. With iRepertoire HTBI primers and Arm-PCR of CDR3 regions, TCR beta libraries were built. TCRdb called the multiplex PCR reads again in MiXCR, with one record for every CDR3 protein. The sample records about half a million distinct CDR3 sequences, about 12% being singletons. As for time point: newly diagnosed GD, antithyroid drugs for less than 3 months. Isolated PBMC RNA provided the starting material for the TCR library. The CDR3 extends over 17 amino acids. Germline V gives CDR1 SNHLY, CDR2 FYNNEI. With V trimmed by 5 bases and J by 4 bases, 15 bases remained unmatched. These same records also appear under a second study, on T cells in Graves' hyperthyroidism and ophthalmopathy. In that study: HTBI primers were used for first-round RT-PCR of the TCR CDR3.

This chain links TRBV2 with TRBJ1-2; 8 nucleotides agree with TRBD1. The sequenced sample was peripheral blood mononuclear cells (PBMCs), obtained at new diagnosis, from a patient treated with antithyroid drugs. The receptor was derived from a woman aged 30 to 39 with Graves disease. The CDR3 reads CASSPPTQGARPYGYTF. CDR3 sequence (DNA): TGTGCCAGCAGTCCGCCGACCCAGGGGGCCCGGCCCTATGGCTACACCTTC.